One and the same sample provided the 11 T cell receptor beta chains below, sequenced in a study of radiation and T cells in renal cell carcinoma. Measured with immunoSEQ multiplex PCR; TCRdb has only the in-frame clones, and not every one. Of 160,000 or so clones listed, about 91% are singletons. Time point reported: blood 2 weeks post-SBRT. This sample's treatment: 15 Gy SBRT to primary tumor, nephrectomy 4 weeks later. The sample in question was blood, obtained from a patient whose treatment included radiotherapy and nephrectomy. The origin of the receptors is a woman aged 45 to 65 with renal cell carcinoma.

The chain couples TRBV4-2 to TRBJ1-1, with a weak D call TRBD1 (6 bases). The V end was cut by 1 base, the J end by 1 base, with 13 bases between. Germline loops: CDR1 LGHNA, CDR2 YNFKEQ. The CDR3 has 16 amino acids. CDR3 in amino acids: CASSQGPDRPNTEAFF. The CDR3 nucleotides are TGTGCCAGCAGCCAAGGCCCCGACAGGCCGAACACTGAAGCTTTCTTT.

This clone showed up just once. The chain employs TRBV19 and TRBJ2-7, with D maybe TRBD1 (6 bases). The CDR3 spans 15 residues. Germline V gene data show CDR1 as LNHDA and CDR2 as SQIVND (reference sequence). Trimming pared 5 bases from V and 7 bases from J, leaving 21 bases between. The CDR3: CASSPQGMGLLEQYF. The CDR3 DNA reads TGTGCCAGTAGTCCCCAGGGGATGGGGCTCTTGGAGCAGTACTTC.

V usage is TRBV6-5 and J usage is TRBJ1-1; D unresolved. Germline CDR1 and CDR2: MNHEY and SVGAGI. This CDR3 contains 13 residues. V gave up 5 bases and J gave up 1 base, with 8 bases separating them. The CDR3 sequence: CASSPWQNTEAFF. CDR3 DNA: TGTGCCAGCAGTCCCTGGCAGAACACTGAAGCTTTCTTT.

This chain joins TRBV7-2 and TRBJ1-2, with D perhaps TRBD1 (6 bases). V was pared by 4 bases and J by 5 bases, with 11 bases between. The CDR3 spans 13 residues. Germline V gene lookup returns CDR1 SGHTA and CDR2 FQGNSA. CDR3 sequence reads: CASSSPDRYGYTF. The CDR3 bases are TGTGCCAGCAGCTCCCCGGACAGATATGGCTACACCTTC.

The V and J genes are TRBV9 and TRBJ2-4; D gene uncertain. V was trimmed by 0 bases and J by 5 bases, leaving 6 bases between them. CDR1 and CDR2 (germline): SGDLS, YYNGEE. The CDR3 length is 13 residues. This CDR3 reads CASSVAAQNIQYF. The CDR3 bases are TGTGCCAGCAGCGTAGCGGCACAAAACATTCAGTACTTC.

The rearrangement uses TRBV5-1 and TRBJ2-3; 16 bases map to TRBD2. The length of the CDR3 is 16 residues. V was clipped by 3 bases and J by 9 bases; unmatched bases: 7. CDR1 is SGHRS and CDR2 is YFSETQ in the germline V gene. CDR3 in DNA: TGCGCCAGCAGCTCCTCCGGGACTAGCGGGGGGGAGACGCAGTATTTT. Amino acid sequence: CASSSSGTSGGETQYF. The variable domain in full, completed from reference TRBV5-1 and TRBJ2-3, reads KAGVTQTPRYLIKTRGQQVTLSCSPISGHRSVSWYQQTPGQGLQFLFEYFSETQRNKGNFPGRFSGRQFSNSRSEMNVSTLELGDSALYLCASSSSGTSGGETQYFGPGTRLTVL.

The CDR3 here is CASSRTSDRDGSPLHF. In nucleotides, the CDR3 is TGCGCCAGCAGCCGAACGAGCGACAGGGACGGATCACCCCTCCACTTT. The chain is built from TRBV5-1 and TRBJ1-6, with 7 bases fitting TRBD1. Trimming cost V 4 bases and J 10 bases; bases outside gene matches: 14. The V gene's germline CDR1 is SGHRS and CDR2 YFSETQ. The CDR3 has 16 amino acids. Drawing the rest from reference TRBV5-1 and TRBJ1-6, the complete variable domain is KAGVTQTPRYLIKTRGQQVTLSCSPISGHRSVSWYQQTPGQGLQFLFEYFSETQRNKGNFPGRFSGRQFSNSRSEMNVSTLELGDSALYLCASSRTSDRDGSPLHFGNGTRLTVT.

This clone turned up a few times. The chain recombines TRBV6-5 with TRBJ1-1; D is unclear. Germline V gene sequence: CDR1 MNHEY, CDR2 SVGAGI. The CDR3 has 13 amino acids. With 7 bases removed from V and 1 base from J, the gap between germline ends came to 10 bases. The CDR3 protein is CASKVTQNTEAFF. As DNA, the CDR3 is TGTGCCAGCAAGGTGACACAGAACACTGAAGCTTTCTTT.

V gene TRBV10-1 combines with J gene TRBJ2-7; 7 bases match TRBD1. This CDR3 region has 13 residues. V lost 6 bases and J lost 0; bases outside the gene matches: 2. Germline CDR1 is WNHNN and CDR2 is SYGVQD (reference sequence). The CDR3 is CASSRQGSYEQYF. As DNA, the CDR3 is TGCGCCAGCAGCAGACAGGGCTCCTACGAGCAGTACTTC.

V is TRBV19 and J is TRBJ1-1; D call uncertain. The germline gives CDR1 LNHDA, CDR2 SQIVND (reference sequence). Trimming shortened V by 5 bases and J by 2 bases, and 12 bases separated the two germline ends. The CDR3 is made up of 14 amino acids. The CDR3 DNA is TGTGCCAGTAGTCCTCGACGGGTTAACACTGAAGCTTTCTTT. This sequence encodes CASSPRRVNTEAFF.

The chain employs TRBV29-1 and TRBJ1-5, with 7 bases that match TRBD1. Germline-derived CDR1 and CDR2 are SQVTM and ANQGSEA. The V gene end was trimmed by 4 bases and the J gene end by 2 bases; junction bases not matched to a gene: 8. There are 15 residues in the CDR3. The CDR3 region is CSVAGGAGGNQPQHF. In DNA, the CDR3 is TGCAGCGTTGCAGGGGGGGCAGGAGGCAATCAGCCCCAGCATTTT.